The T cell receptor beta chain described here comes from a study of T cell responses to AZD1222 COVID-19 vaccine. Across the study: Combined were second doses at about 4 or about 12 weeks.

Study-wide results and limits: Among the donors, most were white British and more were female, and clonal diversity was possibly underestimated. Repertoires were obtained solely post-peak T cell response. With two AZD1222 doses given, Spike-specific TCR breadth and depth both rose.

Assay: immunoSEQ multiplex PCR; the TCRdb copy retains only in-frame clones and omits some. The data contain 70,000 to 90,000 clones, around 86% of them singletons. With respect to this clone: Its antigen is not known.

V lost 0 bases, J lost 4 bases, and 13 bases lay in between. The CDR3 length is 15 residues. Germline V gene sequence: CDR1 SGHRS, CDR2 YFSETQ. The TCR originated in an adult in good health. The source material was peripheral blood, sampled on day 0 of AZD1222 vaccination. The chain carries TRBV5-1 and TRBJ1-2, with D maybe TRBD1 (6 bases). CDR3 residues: CASSLDQGRGYGYTF. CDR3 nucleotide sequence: TGCGCCAGCAGCTTGGATCAGGGGCGAGGCTATGGCTACACCTTC.